The source of this TCR beta chain is a study of CD8 T cells in Susac syndrome. Study details: Susac syndrome patients were untreated, on corticosteroids with some adding intravenous immunoglobulin, or on intravenous immunoglobulin only.

V was shortened by 3 bases and J by 10 bases, with 6 bases between the two germline ends. In germline, CDR1 is SEHNR, CDR2 FQNEAQ (reference sequence). CDR3 length equals 10 residues. The RNA input was about 0.5 to 1 ug, and it was reverse transcribed with random hexamers. The TCR beta CDR3 was amplified by immunoSEQ multiplex PCR across 54 Vbeta, 13 Jbeta. TCRdb analysed the immunoSEQ multiplex PCR reads with MiXCR anew, one entry per CDR3 protein. The sample consists of about 180,000 distinct CDR3 sequences, roughly 94% of them appearing once. Sequencing was performed on CD4+ T cells from PBMCs. The genes are TRBV7-9 and TRBJ1-1; no firm D call. The source of this sequence is a human donor with Susac syndrome. The CDR3 spells CASSFNRAFF. CDR3 nucleotide sequence: TGTGCCAGCAGCTTCAATCGAGCTTTCTTT.